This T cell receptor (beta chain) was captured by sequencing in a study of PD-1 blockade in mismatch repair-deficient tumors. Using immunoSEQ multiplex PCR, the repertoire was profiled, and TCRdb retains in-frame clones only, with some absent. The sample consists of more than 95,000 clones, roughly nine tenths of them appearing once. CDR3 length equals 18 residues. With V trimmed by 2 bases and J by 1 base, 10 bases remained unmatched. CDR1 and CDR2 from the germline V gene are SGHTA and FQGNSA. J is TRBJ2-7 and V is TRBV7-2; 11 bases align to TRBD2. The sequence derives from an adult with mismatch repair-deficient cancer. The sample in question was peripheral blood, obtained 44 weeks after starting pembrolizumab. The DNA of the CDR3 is TGTGCCAGCAGCTTAAGTCTTCGGCTAGCGGGAGGATCCTACGAGCAGTACTTC. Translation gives CASSLSLRLAGGSYEQYF. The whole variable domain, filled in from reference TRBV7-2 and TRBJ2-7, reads GAGVSQSPSNKVTEKGKDVELRCDPISGHTALYWYRQSLGQGLEFLIYFQGNSAPDKSGLPSDRFSAERTGGSVSTLTIQRTQQEDSAVYLCASSLSLRLAGGSYEQYFGPGTRLTVT.